This T cell receptor (beta chain) was sequenced during a study of blood T cell repertoires in COVID-19. The assay was immunoSEQ multiplex PCR, and TCRdb's table has in-frame clones only and misses some. Among 270,000 or so clones listed, about 86% were seen once. The clonotype comes from a woman aged 55-70 years with active or convalescent COVID-19. Sequencing was performed on peripheral blood.

As DNA, the CDR3 is TGTGCCAGCAGTTACAATCGCTATGGCTACACCTTC. This encodes CASSYNRYGYTF. V usage is TRBV6-5 and J usage is TRBJ1-2; D remains ambiguous. In germline, CDR1 is MNHEY, CDR2 SVGAGI. This CDR3 spans 12 amino acids. Between the trimmed V and J ends, which lost 2 bases and 4 bases, there was a span of 5 bases.